A single sample is the source of the 32 T cell receptor beta chains below, sequenced in a study of CD8+ T cells in alopecia areata. Sequencing relied on a cDNA template that was reverse transcribed from extracted RNA. Repertoires were generated with immunoSEQ multiplex PCR, while TCRdb's copy carries only in-frame clones and drops some. The sample contains around 190,000 clones, 60% of which appear only once. Treatment in this sample: oral pan-JAK inhibitor, 5-10 mg twice daily. This sample comprised CD4+ T cells sorted from blood, obtained at week 24, from a patient treated with tofacitinib. The receptors were sampled from a human donor with alopecia areata.

This sequence joins TRBV4-1 and TRBJ1-6; possibly TRBD1 for D (5 bases). This CDR3 spans 15 amino acids. Germline V lookup: CDR1 MGHRA, CDR2 YSYEKL. V was cut by 0 bases and J by 10 bases, with 13 bases left in between. The CDR3 protein is CASSQDEGPRSPLHF. CDR3 coding DNA: TGCGCCAGCAGCCAAGATGAGGGGCCGAGATCACCCCTCCACTTT.

V is TRBV29-1 and J is TRBJ2-7; tentative D call: TRBD1 (6 bases). Germline loops: CDR1 SQVTM, CDR2 ANQGSEA. The V end lost 4 bases, the J end lost 2 bases, and 15 bases lay between the germline ends. The CDR3 runs to 14 residues. The CDR3 DNA reads as TGCAGCGTTGGTATAGGGGGAACTACCTACGAGCAGTACTTC. As protein: CSVGIGGTTYEQYF.

This clone has only a few counts. This CDR3 is CASSLEAPGRVLGYTF. CDR3 DNA: TGTGCCAGCAGCTTGGAGGCTCCGGGTAGAGTCCTTGGCTACACCTTC. The chain recombines TRBV5-5 with TRBJ1-2; D gene unclear. The V gene's germline CDR1 is SGHKS and CDR2 YYEKEE (reference sequence). The CDR3 consists of 16 residues. Trimming took off 0 bases at V and 7 bases at J, with 19 bases between the two ends.

The rearrangement joins TRBV7-2 to TRBJ2-7; 10 nucleotides match TRBD2. This CDR3 contains 13 residues. Per the germline V gene, CDR1 is SGHTA and CDR2 is FQGNSA. V shed 4 bases, J shed 6 bases, and the junction held 3 bases outside the gene matches. This CDR3 is CASSSTSGIEQYF. CDR3 sequence (DNA): TGTGCCAGCAGCTCCACTAGCGGGATCGAGCAGTACTTC.

About this clone itself: At one of its ends the junction is not consistent with the germline gene, which may arise from a read error. Distinct nucleotide sequences in the sample also encode this CDR3. V usage is TRBV29-1 and J usage is TRBJ1-1, with 8 positions matching TRBD1. Looked up from germline, CDR1 is SQVTM and CDR2 is ANQGSEA. This CDR3 has 13 amino acids. CDR3 residues: CSVEGQGRTEAFF. Written as DNA, the CDR3 is TGCAGCGTGGAAGGACAGGGTAGGACTGAAGCTTTCTTT.

This sequence joins TRBV29-1 and TRBJ2-3; TRBD2 matches 8 bases. The CDR3 loop spans 15 amino acids. Germline V gene sequence: CDR1 SQVTM, CDR2 ANQGSEA. V lost 4 bases and J lost 5; bases outside the gene matches: 11. In DNA, the CDR3 is TGCAGCGTTGCCCAAATTGCGGGGGGTGTAGATACGCAGTATTTT. Amino acids: CSVAQIAGGVDTQYF.

The V gene is TRBV10-3, the J gene TRBJ2-7; 11 bases fit TRBD1. In germline, CDR1 is ENHRY, CDR2 SYGVKD. The ends lost 6 bases at V and 5 bases at J; junction bases unmatched: 6. The CDR3 is 14 residues long. CDR3 region: CAIRDRGRGDEQYF. CDR3 nucleotide sequence: TGTGCCATCAGGGACAGGGGGCGCGGGGACGAGCAGTACTTC.

V gene TRBV4-1 combines with J gene TRBJ2-3, with no clear D. Deletions cut 0 bases from V and 11 bases from J, with 15 bases between. CDR1 and CDR2 (germline): MGHRA, YSYEKL. The CDR3 is 14 residues long. The CDR3 region has the DNA TGCGCCAGCAGCCAAGATAACTCCCCGCAAGTGCAGTATTTT. It encodes CASSQDNSPQVQYF.

This chain connects TRBV29-1 to TRBJ1-1, with a possible D match to TRBD1 (5 bases). Trimming cost V 7 bases and J 1 base, with 16 bases left between them. Germline CDR1 SQVTM, CDR2 ANQGSEA. This CDR3 region has 14 residues. In DNA form, the CDR3 reads TGCAGCGCCGATGGGTGGGGCGGGAACACTGAAGCTTTCTTT. This codes for CSADGWGGNTEAFF.

This clone showed up just once. The genes are TRBV30 and TRBJ1-6, with D tentatively TRBD1 (6 bases). Trimming pared 0 bases from V and 9 bases from J, leaving 15 bases between. From germline, CDR1 is GTSNPN and CDR2 SVGIG (reference sequence). This CDR3 is built from 15 residues. The CDR3 coding sequence is TGTGCCTGGAGTGTGGCCGGGACAATGACTTCACCCCTCCACTTT. It encodes CAWSVAGTMTSPLHF.

The chain combines TRBV10-3 with TRBJ1-6, with D perhaps TRBD1 (6 bases). V lost 6 bases, J lost 8 bases, and 17 bases lay in between. Germline V gene sequence: CDR1 ENHRY, CDR2 SYGVKD. CDR3 size: 15 residues. Written as DNA, the CDR3 is TGTGCCATCAGCGACAGGTGGAACTCAGATTCACCCCTCCACTTT. Encoded protein: CAISDRWNSDSPLHF.

The J gene is TRBJ1-1, the V gene TRBV5-1; D call uncertain. The CDR3 has 14 residues. The germline gives CDR1 SGHRS, CDR2 YFSETQ. Trimming removed 5 bases from V and 4 bases from J, with 15 bases in between. This chain's CDR3 is CASRVQGQGTEAFF. In DNA form, the CDR3 reads TGCGCCAGCAGAGTACAAGGTCAAGGCACTGAAGCTTTCTTT.

The chain combines TRBV29-1 with TRBJ2-3, with 7 nucleotides matching TRBD2. Germline V gives CDR1 SQVTM, CDR2 ANQGSEA. J lost 2 bases, V lost 4 bases, and 9 bases had no gene match. This CDR3 has 15 residues. This CDR3 is CSVAASGSYTDTQYF. The CDR3 DNA reads as TGCAGCGTTGCGGCTAGCGGCAGTTACACAGATACGCAGTATTTT.

The chain carries TRBV2 and TRBJ2-1; TRBD1 is a possible D gene (6 bases). The CDR3 runs 14 residues. Germline CDR1 is SNHLY and CDR2 is FYNNEI. Trimming stripped 7 bases from V and 6 bases from J, with 16 bases between. The CDR3 sequence: CASTALTGTNEQFF. The DNA for the CDR3 is TGTGCCAGCACCGCACTCACAGGGACCAATGAGCAGTTCTTC.

This chain uses TRBV30 with TRBJ2-7; D might be TRBD1 or TRBD2, each matching 5 bases. Germline lookup yields CDR1 GTSNPN and CDR2 SVGIG (reference sequence). The CDR3 contains 18 residues. Trimming pared 5 bases from V and 2 bases from J, leaving 28 bases between. The CDR3 DNA is TGTGCCTGGGCCCGGGGATTGGGGCTTAAACGGAAAACCTACGAGCAGTACTTC. Translated, it gives CAWARGLGLKRKTYEQYF. Variable domain in full (rest from reference TRBV30 and TRBJ2-7): SQTIHQWPATLVQPVGSPLSLECTVEGTSNPNLYWYRQAAGRGLQLLFYSVGIGQISSEVPQNLSASRPQDRQFILSSKKLLLSDSGFYLCAWARGLGLKRKTYEQYFGPGTRLTVT.

This clone was counted between two and nine times. The chain uses TRBV2 and TRBJ2-5; no clear D. The V end lost 11 bases, the J end lost 5 bases, and 18 bases lay between the germline ends. The CDR3 spans 13 residues. Per the germline V gene, CDR1 is SNHLY and CDR2 is FYNNEI. This chain's CDR3 is CAGARDRPETQYF. CDR3 coding DNA: TGTGCCGGCGCACGAGATCGTCCTGAGACCCAGTACTTC.

The chain has TRBV30 and TRBJ1-2; no definite D call. The CDR3 loop spans 14 amino acids. CDR1 and CDR2 from the germline V gene are GTSNPN and SVGIG (reference sequence). Trimming shortened V by 3 bases and J by 8 bases, and 19 bases separated the two germline ends. The CDR3, as DNA: TGTGCCTGGAGGGACGGCCGGTATGATCTCGGCTACACCTTC. This codes for CAWRDGRYDLGYTF.

This clone has just a few counts. V gene TRBV7-2 combines with J gene TRBJ2-1; D possibly uses TRBD1 or TRBD2 (5 bases each). The V gene's germline CDR1 is SGHTA and CDR2 FQGNSA. The CDR3 contains 12 residues. V was shortened by 4 bases and J by 8 bases, with 9 bases between the two germline ends. CDR3 nucleotide sequence: TGTGCCAGCAGCTGGGTGGGGGATGAGCAGTTCTTC. Protein sequence: CASSWVGDEQFF.

The chain couples TRBV4-3 to TRBJ2-6; D perhaps matches TRBD1 (5 bases). The CDR3 consists of 17 residues. Trimming left V 0 bases short and J 1 base short, with 10 bases between. Per the germline V gene, CDR1 is LGHNA and CDR2 is YSLEER. DNA of the CDR3: TGCGCCAGCAGCCAAGAGGCTACAGGTTCTGGGGCCAACGTCCTGACTTTC. It encodes CASSQEATGSGANVLTF.

This clone was recorded only once. This sequence joins TRBV30 and TRBJ1-6; D is uncertain. The CDR3 covers 13 residues. The germline CDR1 and CDR2 sequences are GTSNPN and SVGIG (reference sequence). The ends were cut back, 3 bases at V and 7 bases at J, with 10 bases in the middle. In DNA, the CDR3 is TGTGCCTGGAGCTTACCCCAAAATTCACCCCTCCACTTT. Its translation is CAWSLPQNSPLHF.

The chain is built from TRBV18 and TRBJ2-1; maybe TRBD1 (5 bases). The CDR3 length is 15 residues. Germline V gives CDR1 KGHSH, CDR2 LQKENI. V was pared by 2 bases and J by 3 bases, with 11 bases between. The CDR3 DNA is TGTGCCAGCTCACCAGAGCAGGGTAACTACAATGAGCAGTTCTTC. It yields the protein CASSPEQGNYNEQFF. The whole variable domain, filled in from reference TRBV18 and TRBJ2-1, reads NAGVMQNPRHLVRRRGQEARLRCSPMKGHSHVYWYRQLPEEGLKFMVYLQKENIIDESGMPKERFSAEFPKEGPSILRIQQVVRGDSAAYFCASSPEQGNYNEQFFGPGTRLTVL.

This clone has just one count. The V call is TRBV5-1, the J call TRBJ1-6, with D unresolved. Trimming pared 0 bases from V and 7 bases from J, leaving 8 bases between. In germline, CDR1 is SGHRS, CDR2 YFSETQ. The length of the CDR3 is 14 residues. In nucleotides, the CDR3 is TGCGCCAGCAGCTTGGGTTCGGTAAATTCACCCCTCCACTTT. Protein: CASSLGSVNSPLHF.

V gene TRBV30 combines with J gene TRBJ1-6; D is possibly TRBD1 (6 bases). The CDR3 length is 13 residues. Per the germline V gene, CDR1 is GTSNPN and CDR2 is SVGIG (reference sequence). The V end was cut by 8 bases, the J end by 6 bases, with 14 bases between. CDR3 nucleotides: TGTGCCGGCAAAGGACAGCTTAATTCACCCCTCCACTTT. The encoded protein is CAGKGQLNSPLHF.

The chain uses TRBV4-3 and TRBJ2-7; D not resolved. The germline V and J ends were trimmed by 0 bases and 3 bases, with 9 bases remaining between them. Germline CDR1 LGHNA, CDR2 YSLEER. The CDR3 contains 14 residues. CDR3: CASSQEFESYEQYF. In DNA, the CDR3 is TGCGCCAGCAGCCAAGAATTTGAGAGCTACGAGCAGTACTTC.

This chain connects TRBV29-1 to TRBJ1-5; 7 bases fit TRBD1. Germline V gives CDR1 SQVTM, CDR2 ANQGSEA. Unmatched junction bases numbered 4, after V lost 5 bases and J lost 6 bases. There are 12 residues in the CDR3. CDR3 protein: CSVQGEGQPQHF. The CDR3 nucleotides are TGCAGCGTTCAGGGGGAAGGTCAGCCCCAGCATTTT. The full variable domain, completed using reference TRBV29-1 and TRBJ1-5, is SAVISQKPSRDICQRGTSLTIQCQVDSQVTMMFWYRQQPGQSLTLIATANQGSEATYESGFVIDKFPISRPNLTFSTLTVSNMSPEDSSIYLCSVQGEGQPQHFGDGTRLSIL.

This clone was counted only a few times. V gene TRBV19 combines with J gene TRBJ1-5; weak D call: TRBD1 (5 bases). CDR3 length: 13 residues. The V gene lost 6 bases and the J gene lost 3 bases, with 9 bases spanning the gap. CDR1 is LNHDA, CDR2 SQIVND, per germline (reference sequence). CDR3: CASSQGPNQPQHF. The CDR3 nucleotides are TGTGCCAGTAGCCAGGGCCCCAATCAGCCCCAGCATTTT. The entire variable domain, with the rest obtained from reference TRBV19 and TRBJ1-5, is as follows: DGGITQSPKYLFRKEGQNVTLSCEQNLNHDAMYWYRQDPGQGLRLIYYSQIVNDFQKGDIAEGYSVSREKKESFPLTVTSAQKNPTAFYLCASSQGPNQPQHFGDGTRLSIL.

Only a few counts were recorded for this clone. This sequence joins TRBV9 and TRBJ2-1; the D gene is possibly TRBD2 (7 bases). V gave up 4 bases and J gave up 11 bases, with 22 bases separating them. Germline CDR1 and CDR2: SGDLS and YYNGEE. The CDR3 runs to 15 residues. In DNA, the CDR3 is TGTGCCAGCAGCTCGTACCCATCGGGGGGCCGCCAGCAGTTCTTC. Its protein is CASSSYPSGGRQQFF. Supplemented by reference TRBV9 and TRBJ2-1, the full variable domain reads DSGVTQTPKHLITATGQRVTLRCSPRSGDLSVYWYQQSLDQGLQFLIQYYNGEERAKGNILERFSAQQFPDLHSELNLSSLELGDSALYFCASSSYPSGGRQQFFGPGTRLTVL.

Points on this clone: At one end, the junction sequence differs from germline, possibly due to a read error. This chain links TRBV29-1 with TRBJ2-5; a possible D gene is TRBD1 (7 bases). Germline V gene sequence: CDR1 SQVTM, CDR2 ANQGSEA. There are 14 residues in the CDR3. The CDR3 loop reads CSVEPADRSKRLDF. CDR3 coding DNA: TGCAGCGTTGAACCCGCGGACAGGTCCAAGAGACTAGACTTC.

This rearrangement joins TRBV6-1 to TRBJ2-1; D ambiguous. CDR3 size: 14 residues. Trimming left V 8 bases short and J 7 bases short, with 18 bases between. CDR1 MNHNS and CDR2 SASEGT come from the germline V gene. CDR3 amino acids: CASGEAAWVNEQFF. For the CDR3, the DNA is TGTGCCAGCGGCGAGGCAGCGTGGGTTAATGAGCAGTTCTTC.

This clone came up a few times. This rearrangement joins TRBV4-3 to TRBJ2-6; D is possibly TRBD1 (6 bases). Germline-derived CDR1 and CDR2 are LGHNA and YSLEER. This CDR3 is 19 amino acids long. Trimming took off 0 bases at V and 0 bases at J, with 15 bases between the two ends. In DNA form, the CDR3 reads TGCGCCAGCAGCCAAGATCCCGGCAGGGGTAGCTCTGGGGCCAACGTCCTGACTTTC. Translated, it gives CASSQDPGRGSSGANVLTF.

The V gene is TRBV10-3, the J gene TRBJ2-2, with 7 bases that match TRBD1. The CDR3 contains 14 residues. The ends lost 9 bases at V and 6 bases at J; junction bases unmatched: 10. Germline CDR1 reads ENHRY; CDR2 reads SYGVKD. The CDR3 here is CAIPTGRTSGELFF. The DNA of the CDR3 is TGTGCCATTCCGACAGGGCGAACGTCCGGGGAGCTGTTTTTT.

V usage is TRBV9 and J usage is TRBJ2-4; TRBD1 matches 8 bases. Germline values: CDR1 SGDLS, CDR2 YYNGEE. This CDR3 is built from 14 residues. V was pared by 0 bases and J by 8 bases, with 4 bases of the junction left unmatched. CDR3 sequence: CASSVDYRGDIQYF. CDR3 in DNA: TGTGCCAGCAGCGTAGACTACAGGGGGGACATTCAGTACTTC.